This T cell receptor beta chain stems from a study of cytomegalovirus exposure and HLA in healthy donors. The CDR3 has 14 residues. Germline assignment: CDR1 SGDLS and CDR2 YYNGEE. J lost 4 bases, V lost 4 bases, and 6 bases had no gene match. Vbeta (60) and Jbeta (13) primers were used in the PCR. Some clones are missing from TCRdb's copy, which holds only in-frame ones; the method was immunoSEQ multiplex PCR. The sample holds about 110,000 clones, roughly two thirds seen once. Study-level results: Later, TCR association rates were found to vary by HLA locus, highest for DRB1 and lowest for HLA-C. The authors excluded some V segments, including TRBV6-2 and TRBV6-3, as indistinguishable.

With respect to this clone: Its antigen is unidentified.

The sequence was collected from a female donor in good health and CMV-seronegative. The chain couples TRBV9 to TRBJ1-2; TRBD1 aligns across 8 bases. Sequences were obtained from PBMCs. The CDR3 DNA reads TGTGCCAGCAGCCCTGAACAGGGGGTCTATGGCTACACCTTC. This translates into CASSPEQGVYGYTF.